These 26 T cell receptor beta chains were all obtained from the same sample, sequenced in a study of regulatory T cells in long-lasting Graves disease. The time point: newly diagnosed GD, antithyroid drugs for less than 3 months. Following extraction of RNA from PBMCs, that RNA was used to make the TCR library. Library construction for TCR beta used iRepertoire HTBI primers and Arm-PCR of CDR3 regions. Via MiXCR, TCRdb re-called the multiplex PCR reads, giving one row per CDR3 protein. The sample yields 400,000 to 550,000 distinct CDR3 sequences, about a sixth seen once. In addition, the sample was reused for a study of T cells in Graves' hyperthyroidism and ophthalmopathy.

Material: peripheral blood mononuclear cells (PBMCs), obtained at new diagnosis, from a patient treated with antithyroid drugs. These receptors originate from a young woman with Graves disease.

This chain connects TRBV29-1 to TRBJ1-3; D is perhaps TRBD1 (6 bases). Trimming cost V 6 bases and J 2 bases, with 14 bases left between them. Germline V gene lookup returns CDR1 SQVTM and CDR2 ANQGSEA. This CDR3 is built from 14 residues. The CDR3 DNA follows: TGCAGCGTATCCGGCACAGGGCCTGGAAACACCATATATTTT. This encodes CSVSGTGPGNTIYF.

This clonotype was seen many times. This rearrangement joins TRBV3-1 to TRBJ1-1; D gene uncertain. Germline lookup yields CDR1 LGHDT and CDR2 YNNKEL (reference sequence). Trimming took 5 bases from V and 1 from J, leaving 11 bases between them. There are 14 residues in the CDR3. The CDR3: CASSSGQANTEAFF. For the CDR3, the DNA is TGTGCCAGCAGCTCCGGGCAGGCGAACACTGAAGCTTTCTTT.

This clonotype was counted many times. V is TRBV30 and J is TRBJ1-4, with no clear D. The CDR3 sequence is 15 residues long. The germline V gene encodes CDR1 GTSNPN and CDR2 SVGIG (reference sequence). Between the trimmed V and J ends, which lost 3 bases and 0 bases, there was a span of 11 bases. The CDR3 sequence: CAWRREVATNEKLFF. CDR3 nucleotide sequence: TGTGCCTGGAGGAGAGAGGTTGCAACTAATGAAAAACTGTTTTTT.

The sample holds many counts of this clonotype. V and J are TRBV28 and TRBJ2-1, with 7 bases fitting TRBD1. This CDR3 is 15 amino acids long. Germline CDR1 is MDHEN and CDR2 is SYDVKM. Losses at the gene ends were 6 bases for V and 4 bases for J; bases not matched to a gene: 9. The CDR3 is CASSLSGTDYNEQFF. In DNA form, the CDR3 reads TGTGCCAGCAGCCTCTCCGGGACAGATTACAATGAGCAGTTCTTC.

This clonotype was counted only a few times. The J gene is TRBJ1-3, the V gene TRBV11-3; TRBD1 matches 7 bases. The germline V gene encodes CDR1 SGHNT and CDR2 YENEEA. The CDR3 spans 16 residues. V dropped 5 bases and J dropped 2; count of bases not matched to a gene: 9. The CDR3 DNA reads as TGTGCCAGCAGCCTTGAAGGACAGGTCGCTGGAAACACCATATATTTT. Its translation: CASSLEGQVAGNTIYF.

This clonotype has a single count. This CDR3 reads CASSGQSGTANSPLHF. CDR3 DNA sequence: TGTGCCAGCAGTGGGCAATCGGGTACGGCGAATTCACCCCTCCACTTT. V usage is TRBV2 and J usage is TRBJ1-6, with no clear D. The germline gives CDR1 SNHLY, CDR2 FYNNEI. The V and J ends lost 4 bases and 7 bases respectively, with 17 bases between them. CDR3 length: 16 amino acids.

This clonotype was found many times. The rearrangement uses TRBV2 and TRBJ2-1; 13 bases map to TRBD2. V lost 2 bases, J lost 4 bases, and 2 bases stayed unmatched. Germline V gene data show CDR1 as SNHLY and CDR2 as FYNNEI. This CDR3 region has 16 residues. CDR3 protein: CASSERLAGGYNEQFF. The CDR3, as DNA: TGTGCCAGCAGTGAACGACTAGCGGGAGGATACAATGAGCAGTTCTTC. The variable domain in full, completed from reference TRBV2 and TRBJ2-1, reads EPEVTQTPSHQVTQMGQEVILRCVPISNHLYFYWYRQILGQKVEFLVSFYNNEISEKSEIFDDQFSVERPDGSNFTLKIRSTKLEDSAMYFCASSERLAGGYNEQFFGPGTRLTVL.

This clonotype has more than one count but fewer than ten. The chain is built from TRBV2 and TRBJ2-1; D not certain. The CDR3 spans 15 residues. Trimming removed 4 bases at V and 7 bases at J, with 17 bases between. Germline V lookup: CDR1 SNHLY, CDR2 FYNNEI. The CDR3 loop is CASSVWREPRNEQFF. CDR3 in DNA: TGTGCCAGCAGTGTGTGGAGAGAGCCACGGAATGAGCAGTTCTTC.

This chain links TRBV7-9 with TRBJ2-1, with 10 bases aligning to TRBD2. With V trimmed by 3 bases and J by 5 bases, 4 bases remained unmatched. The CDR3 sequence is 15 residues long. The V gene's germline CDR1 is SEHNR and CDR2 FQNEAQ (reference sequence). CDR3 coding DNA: TGTGCCAGCAGCTTCGCTAGCGGGAGCCACAATGAGCAGTTCTTC. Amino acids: CASSFASGSHNEQFF. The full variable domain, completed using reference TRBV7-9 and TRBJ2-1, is DTGVSQNPRHKITKRGQNVTFRCDPISEHNRLYWYRQTLGQGPEFLTYFQNEAQLEKSRLLSDRFSAERPKGSFSTLEIQRTEQGDSAMYLCASSFASGSHNEQFFGPGTRLTVL.

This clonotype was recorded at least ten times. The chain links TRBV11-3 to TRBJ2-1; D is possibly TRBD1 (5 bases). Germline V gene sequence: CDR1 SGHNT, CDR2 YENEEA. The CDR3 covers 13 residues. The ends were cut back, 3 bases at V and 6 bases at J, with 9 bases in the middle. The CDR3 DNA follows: TGTGCCAGCAGCTTCCAGGGTATCAATGAGCAGTTCTTC. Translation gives CASSFQGINEQFF.

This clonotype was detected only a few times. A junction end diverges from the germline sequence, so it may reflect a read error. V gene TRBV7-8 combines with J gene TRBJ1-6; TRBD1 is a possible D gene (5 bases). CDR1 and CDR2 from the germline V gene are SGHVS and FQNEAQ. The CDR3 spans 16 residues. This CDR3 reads CASTLAGTGYNSPLHF. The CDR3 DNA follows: TGTGCCAGCACCTTAGCCGGGACGGGGTATAATTCACCCCTCCACTTT. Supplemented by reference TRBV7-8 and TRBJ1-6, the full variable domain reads GAGVSQSPRYKVAKRGQDVALRCDPISGHVSLFWYQQALGQGPEFLTYFQNEAQLDKSGLPSDRFFAERPEGSVSTLKIQRTQQEDSAVYLCASTLAGTGYNSPLHFGNGTRLTVT.

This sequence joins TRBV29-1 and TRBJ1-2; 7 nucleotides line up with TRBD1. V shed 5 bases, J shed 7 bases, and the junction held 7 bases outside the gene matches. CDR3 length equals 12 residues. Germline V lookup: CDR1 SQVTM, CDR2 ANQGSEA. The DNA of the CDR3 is TGCAGCGTTCGGGACAGATGGGGTGGCTACACCTTC. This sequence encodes CSVRDRWGGYTF.

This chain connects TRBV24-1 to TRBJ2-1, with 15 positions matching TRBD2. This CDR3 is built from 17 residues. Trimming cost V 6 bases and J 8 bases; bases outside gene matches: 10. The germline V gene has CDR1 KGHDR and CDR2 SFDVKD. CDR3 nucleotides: TGTGCCACCAGTCATCCGGGACTAGCGGGAGGTGTCGATGAGCAGTTCTTC. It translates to CATSHPGLAGGVDEQFF.

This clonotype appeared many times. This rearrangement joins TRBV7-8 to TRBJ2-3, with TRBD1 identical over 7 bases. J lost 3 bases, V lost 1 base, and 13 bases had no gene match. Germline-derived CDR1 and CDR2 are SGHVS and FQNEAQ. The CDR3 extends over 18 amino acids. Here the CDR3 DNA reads TGTGCCAGCAGCTTAGGAAGCTTCTTCCGGGACAGAACAGATACGCAGTATTTT. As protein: CASSLGSFFRDRTDTQYF. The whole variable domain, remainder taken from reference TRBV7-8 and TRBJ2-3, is GAGVSQSPRYKVAKRGQDVALRCDPISGHVSLFWYQQALGQGPEFLTYFQNEAQLDKSGLPSDRFFAERPEGSVSTLKIQRTQQEDSAVYLCASSLGSFFRDRTDTQYFGPGTRLTVL.

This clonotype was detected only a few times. CDR3: CATSDSTGAGKNIQYF. The CDR3 bases are TGTGCCACCAGTGATTCGACAGGGGCTGGCAAAAACATTCAGTACTTC. The chain links TRBV24-1 to TRBJ2-4; 8 bases are shared with TRBD1. V trimming: 2 bases; J trimming: 3 bases; junction bases outside the gene matches: 5. CDR1 KGHDR and CDR2 SFDVKD come from the germline V gene. The CDR3 has 16 amino acids.

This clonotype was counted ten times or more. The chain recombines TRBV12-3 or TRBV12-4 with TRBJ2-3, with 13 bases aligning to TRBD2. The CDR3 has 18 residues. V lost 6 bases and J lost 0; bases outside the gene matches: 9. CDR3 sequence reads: CASSSGTSGTSSTDTQYF. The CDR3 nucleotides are TGTGCCAGCAGCTCCGGGACTAGCGGGACATCGAGCACAGATACGCAGTATTTT.

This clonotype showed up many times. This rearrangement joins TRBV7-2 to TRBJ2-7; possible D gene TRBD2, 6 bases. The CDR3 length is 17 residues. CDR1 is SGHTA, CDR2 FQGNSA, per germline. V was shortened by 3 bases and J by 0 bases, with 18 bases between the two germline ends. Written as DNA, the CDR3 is TGTGCCAGCAGCTTCGGAGCCGCGAGGAGGGACTCCTACGAGCAGTACTTC. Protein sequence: CASSFGAARRDSYEQYF.

The CDR3: CATSRDRGPQVGEQYF. The CDR3 DNA reads TGTGCCACCAGCAGAGATCGGGGGCCCCAAGTGGGCGAGCAGTACTTC. The chain is built from TRBV15 and TRBJ2-7, with D perhaps TRBD1 or TRBD2 (6 bases each). CDR1 and CDR2 from the germline V gene are LNHNV and YYDKDF (reference sequence). The ends were cut back, 0 bases at V and 6 bases at J, with 18 bases in the middle. The CDR3 contains 16 residues.

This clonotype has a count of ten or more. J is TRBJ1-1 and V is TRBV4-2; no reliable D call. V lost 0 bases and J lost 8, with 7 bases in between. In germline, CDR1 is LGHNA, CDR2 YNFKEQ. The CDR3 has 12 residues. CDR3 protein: CASSQDSGEAFF. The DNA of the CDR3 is TGTGCCAGCAGCCAAGATAGTGGGGAAGCTTTCTTT.

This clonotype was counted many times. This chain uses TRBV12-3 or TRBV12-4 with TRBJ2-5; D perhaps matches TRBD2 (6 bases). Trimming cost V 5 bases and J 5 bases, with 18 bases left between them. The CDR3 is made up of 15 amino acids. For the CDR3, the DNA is TGTGCCAGCAGTACCACGACGACTAGTCTTGAGACCCAGTACTTC. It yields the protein CASSTTTTSLETQYF.

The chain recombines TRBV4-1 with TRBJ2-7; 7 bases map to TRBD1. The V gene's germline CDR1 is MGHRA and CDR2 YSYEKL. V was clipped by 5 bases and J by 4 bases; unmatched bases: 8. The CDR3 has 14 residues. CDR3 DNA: TGCGCCAGCAGCGGGCTCTCAGGGGGTTACGAGCAGTACTTC. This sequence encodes CASSGLSGGYEQYF.

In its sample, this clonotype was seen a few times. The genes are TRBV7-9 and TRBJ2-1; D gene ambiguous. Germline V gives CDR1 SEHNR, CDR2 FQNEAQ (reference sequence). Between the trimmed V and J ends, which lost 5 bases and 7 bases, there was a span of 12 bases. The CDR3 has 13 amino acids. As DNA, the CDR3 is TGTGCCAGCAGCGCCTCCGGATGGAATGAGCAGTTCTTC. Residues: CASSASGWNEQFF.

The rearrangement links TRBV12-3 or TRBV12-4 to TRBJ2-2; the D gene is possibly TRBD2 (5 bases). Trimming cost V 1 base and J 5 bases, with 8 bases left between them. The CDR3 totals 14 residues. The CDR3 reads CASSLVAGTGELFF. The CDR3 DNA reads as TGTGCCAGCAGTTTAGTTGCGGGTACCGGGGAGCTGTTTTTT.

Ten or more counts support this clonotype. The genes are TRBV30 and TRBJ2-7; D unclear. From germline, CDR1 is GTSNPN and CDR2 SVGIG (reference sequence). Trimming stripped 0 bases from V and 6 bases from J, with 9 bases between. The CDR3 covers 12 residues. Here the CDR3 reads CAWSVRSSEQYF. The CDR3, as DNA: TGTGCCTGGAGTGTACGCAGTTCCGAGCAGTACTTC.

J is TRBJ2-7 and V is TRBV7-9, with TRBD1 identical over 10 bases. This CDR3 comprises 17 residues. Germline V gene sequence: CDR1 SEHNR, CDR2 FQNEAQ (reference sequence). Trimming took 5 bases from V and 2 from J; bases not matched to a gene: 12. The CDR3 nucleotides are TGTGCCAGCAGCCCCTATGACAGGGGGCCGATAGCCTACGAGCAGTACTTC. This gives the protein CASSPYDRGPIAYEQYF.

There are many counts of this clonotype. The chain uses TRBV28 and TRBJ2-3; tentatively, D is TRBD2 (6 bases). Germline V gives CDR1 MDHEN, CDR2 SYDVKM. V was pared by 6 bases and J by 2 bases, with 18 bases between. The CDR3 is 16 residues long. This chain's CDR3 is CASRPGGVGYTDTQYF. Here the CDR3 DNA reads TGTGCCAGCAGACCAGGAGGGGTGGGCTACACAGATACGCAGTATTTT.